The source of this TCR beta chain is a study of identifying expanded T cells in peripheral blood. Collection occurred without any documented infections or immune events in donors. TCRdb keeps only in-frame clones here, not all; method: immunoSEQ multiplex PCR. The table lists about 83,000 clones, approximately 90% of them singletons. This sequence was found in a person aged 18 to 75 in good health. The sequenced material came from blood.

CDR3 loop: CASSDRPAGDLYSPLHF. In DNA, the CDR3 is TGTGCCAGCAGTGACCGGCCAGCCGGGGACCTTTATTCACCCCTCCACTTT. The rearrangement links TRBV6-1 to TRBJ1-6; D perhaps matches TRBD1 (5 bases). Between the trimmed V and J ends, which lost 3 bases and 8 bases, there was a span of 20 bases. This CDR3 spans 17 amino acids. In germline, CDR1 is MNHNS, CDR2 SASEGT.